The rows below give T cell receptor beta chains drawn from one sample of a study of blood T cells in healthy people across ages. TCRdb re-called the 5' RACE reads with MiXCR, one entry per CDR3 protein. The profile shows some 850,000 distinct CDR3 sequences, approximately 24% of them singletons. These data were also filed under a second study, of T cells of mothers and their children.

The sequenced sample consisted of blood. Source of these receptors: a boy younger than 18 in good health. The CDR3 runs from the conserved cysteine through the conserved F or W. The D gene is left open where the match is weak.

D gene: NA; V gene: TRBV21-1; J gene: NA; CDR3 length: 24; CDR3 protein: CASSKLTCADIAYAGGPTSNEQFF
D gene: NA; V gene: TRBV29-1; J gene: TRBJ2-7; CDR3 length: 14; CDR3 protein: CSVETDDRPYEQYF
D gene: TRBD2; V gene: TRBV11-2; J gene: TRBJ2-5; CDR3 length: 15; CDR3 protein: CASSATGAGGETQYF
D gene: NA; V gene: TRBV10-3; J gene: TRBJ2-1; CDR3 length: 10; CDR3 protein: CAIKGNEQFF
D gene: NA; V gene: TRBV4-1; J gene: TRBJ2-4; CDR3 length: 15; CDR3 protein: CASSQDTLSKNIQYF
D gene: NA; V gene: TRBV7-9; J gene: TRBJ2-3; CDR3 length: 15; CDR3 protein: CASSSLLGAGDTQYF
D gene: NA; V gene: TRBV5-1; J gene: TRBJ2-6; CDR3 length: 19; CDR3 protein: CASSLVGGPSQSGANVLTF
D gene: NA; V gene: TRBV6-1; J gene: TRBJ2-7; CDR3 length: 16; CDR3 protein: CASSDAGVGSPYEQYF
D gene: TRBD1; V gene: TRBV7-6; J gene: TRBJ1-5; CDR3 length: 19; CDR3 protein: CASSLRPSGQGAGNQPQHF
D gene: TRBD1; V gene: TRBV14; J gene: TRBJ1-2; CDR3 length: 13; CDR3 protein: CASSEDREDGYTF
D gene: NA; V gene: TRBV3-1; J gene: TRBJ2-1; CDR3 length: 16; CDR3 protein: CASSQGGAGGNNEQFF
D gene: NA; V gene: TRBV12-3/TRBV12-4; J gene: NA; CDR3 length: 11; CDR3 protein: CVIGAVNEQFF
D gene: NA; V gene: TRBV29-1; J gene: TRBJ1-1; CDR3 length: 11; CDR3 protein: CSVGGLTEAFF
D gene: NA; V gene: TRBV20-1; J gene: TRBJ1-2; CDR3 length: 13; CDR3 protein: CSAAGARGYGYTF
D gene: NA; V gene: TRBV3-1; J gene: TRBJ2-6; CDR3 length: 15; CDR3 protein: CASSAHRAGANVLTF
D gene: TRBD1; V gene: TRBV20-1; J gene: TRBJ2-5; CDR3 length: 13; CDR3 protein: CSAARDRVETQYF
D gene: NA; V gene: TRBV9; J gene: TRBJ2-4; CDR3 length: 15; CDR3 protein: CASSVDDRAKNIQYF
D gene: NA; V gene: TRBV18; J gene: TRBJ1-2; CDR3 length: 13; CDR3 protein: CASSPSREGGYTF